A selection of T cell receptor beta chains follows, all from one sample in a study of shared clonotypes between healthy human individuals. The table came from immunoSEQ multiplex PCR; TCRdb's copy has only in-frame clones and leaves some out. In the table there are about 2 million clones, around 95% of which are singletons. The sample was naive CD4+ T cells sorted from blood. The receptor source for this set is a man between 18 and 35 years old in good health. Each CDR3 is given with its conserved first and last residue. D genes are given only for firm matches.

d_call	cdr3_length	v_call	j_call	cdr3_aa
TRBD1	15	TRBV7-9	TRBJ2-5	CASSLLRQGQETQYF
.	16	TRBV18	TRBJ2-6	CASSGDKSSGANVLTF
TRBD1	14	TRBV4-3	TRBJ1-2	CASNPQQGVDGYTF
.	19	TRBV15	TRBJ1-5	CATSRGEGGSLRRGQPQHF
TRBD2	13	TRBV19	TRBJ2-3	CATRTRNTDTQYF
.	17	TRBV4-1	TRBJ1-5	CASSQDYPGRGSQPQHF
.	12	TRBV2	TRBJ1-6	CASGETRSPLHF
TRBD1	16	TRBV27	TRBJ2-5	CASSRLGTANLETQYF
TRBD2	13	TRBV6-5	TRBJ2-5	CATRLAGAETQYF
.	12	TRBV5-1	TRBJ2-5	CASSLIGETQYF
TRBD1	15	TRBV10-2	TRBJ2-3	CASSEGDRFGDTQYF
.	13	TRBV30	TRBJ1-5	CAWSPGLNQPQHF
TRBD1	15	TRBV6-5	TRBJ1-4	CASSTGGWINEKLFF
TRBD1	15	TRBV6-1	TRBJ2-3	CASSRQGASTDTQYF
.	11	TRBV6-1	TRBJ2-7	CASSEVREQYF
.	15	TRBV19	TRBJ2-5	CASSITGSEGETQYF
.	15	TRBV7-2	TRBJ2-3	CASSSPRSSTDTQYF
.	11	TRBV29-1	TRBJ2-7	CSAYRDYEQYF
.	14	TRBV2	TRBJ2-3	CASSESAYTDTQYF
TRBD1	14	TRBV5-1	TRBJ2-7	CASSLGDRGYEQYF
TRBD1	15	TRBV18	TRBJ1-3	CASSPGTGTGNTIYF
.	13	TRBV5-6	TRBJ2-5	CASSPAAPETQYF
.	13	TRBV18	TRBJ2-1	CASAGAGANEQFF
.	15	TRBV13	TRBJ1-1	CASAWKGRSNTEAFF
TRBD2	14	TRBV7-2	TRBJ2-5	CASSFSGRIVTQYF
TRBD2	16	TRBV5-1	TRBJ2-3	CASSLERGLLTDTQYF
TRBD2	16	TRBV5-4	TRBJ2-6	CASSPGGDSGANVLTF
.	13	TRBV19	TRBJ2-3	CASRGNPTDTQYF
TRBD1	17	TRBV4-3	TRBJ2-3	CASSHQDRSTSTDTQYF
TRBD2	14	TRBV19	TRBJ2-7	CASSVQAGVYEQYF
.	13	TRBV6-5	TRBJ2-7	CASSYRGSYEQYF
.	12	TRBV7-9	TRBJ2-1	CASGSWYNEQFF
.	14	TRBV2	TRBJ1-5	CASSYSAINQPQHF
.	12	TRBV6-5	TRBJ1-2	CASTQGSHGYTF
.	13	TRBV7-2	TRBJ1-2	CASLKGAAYGYTF
.	11	TRBV29-1	TRBJ1-1	CSVHGNTEAFF
TRBD2	15	TRBV10-3	TRBJ2-7	CAISRQGAGNYEQYF
.	15	TRBV6-5	TRBJ1-4	CASSYRHATNEKLFF
.	12	TRBV15	TRBJ1-2	CATSRDFGGYTF
.	14	TRBV7-2	TRBJ2-7	CASSSVRGTYEQYF
TRBD1	16	TRBV11-2	TRBJ2-3	CASSPRERQGADTQYF
.	13	TRBV14	TRBJ1-1	CASNLGGNTEAFF
TRBD1	13	TRBV29-1	TRBJ1-1	CSVETGGIGEAFF
TRBD2	17	TRBV2	TRBJ2-3	CASSEGASGGAADTQYF
.	11	TRBV20-1	TRBJ2-7	CSASGTYEQYF
TRBD1	14	TRBV7-9	TRBJ1-4	CASRTGTGDEKLFF
.	14	TRBV5-4	TRBJ1-4	CASSFSGPNEKLFF
TRBD2	17	TRBV5-1	TRBJ2-3	CASSLRASGRGGDTQYF
.	14	TRBV5-1	TRBJ1-4	CASSLARENEKLFF
.	15	TRBV6-4	TRBJ2-3	CASSAGSGGEGTQYF
.	11	TRBV2	TRBJ2-3	CASTLGREQYF
.	14	TRBV5-6	TRBJ1-1	CASSLVGPNTEAFF
.	13	TRBV7-9	TRBJ2-3	CASSLGPGDTQYF